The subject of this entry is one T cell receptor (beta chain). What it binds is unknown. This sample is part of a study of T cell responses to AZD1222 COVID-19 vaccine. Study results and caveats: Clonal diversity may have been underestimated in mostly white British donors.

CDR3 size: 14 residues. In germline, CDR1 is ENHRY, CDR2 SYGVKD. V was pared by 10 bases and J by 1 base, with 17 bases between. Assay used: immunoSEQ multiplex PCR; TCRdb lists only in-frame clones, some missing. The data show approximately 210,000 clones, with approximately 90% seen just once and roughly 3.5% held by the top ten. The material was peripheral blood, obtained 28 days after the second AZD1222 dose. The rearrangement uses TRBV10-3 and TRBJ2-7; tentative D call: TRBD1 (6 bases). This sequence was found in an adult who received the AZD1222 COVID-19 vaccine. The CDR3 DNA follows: TGTGCCACCACGCGCAGGGGCCAATCCTACGAGCAGTACTTC. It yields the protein CATTRRGQSYEQYF.